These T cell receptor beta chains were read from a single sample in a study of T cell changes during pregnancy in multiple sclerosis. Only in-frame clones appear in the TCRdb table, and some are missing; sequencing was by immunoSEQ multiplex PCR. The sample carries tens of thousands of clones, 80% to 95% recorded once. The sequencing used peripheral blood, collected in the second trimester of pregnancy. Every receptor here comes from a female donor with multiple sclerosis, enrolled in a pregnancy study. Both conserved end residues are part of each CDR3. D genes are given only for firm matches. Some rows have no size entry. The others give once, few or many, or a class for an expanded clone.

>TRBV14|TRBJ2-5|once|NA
CASSQGGSQYF
TGTGCCAGCAGCCAAGGGGGCTCCCAGTACTTC
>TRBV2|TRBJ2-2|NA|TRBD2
CASSEHGRGTGELFF
TGTGCCAGCAGTGAACACGGGAGGGGCACCGGGGAGCTGTTTTTT
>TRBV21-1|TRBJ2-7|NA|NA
CASSKVGTGQGASGADEQYF
TGTGCCAGCAGCAAAGTTGGTACCGGGCAGGGGGCGAGCGGGGCCGACGAGCAGTACTTC
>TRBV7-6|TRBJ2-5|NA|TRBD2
CASSLGSGREETQYF
TGTGCCAGCAGCTTGGGTAGCGGGAGGGAGGAGACCCAGTACTTC
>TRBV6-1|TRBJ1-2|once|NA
CASSETVNRLGGYTF
TGTGCCAGCAGTGAAACCGTTAACAGGTTGGGAGGCTACACCTTC
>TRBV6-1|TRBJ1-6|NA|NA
CASRGPSTSPLHF
TGTGCCAGCAGGGGCCCCAGTACTTCACCCCTCCACTTT
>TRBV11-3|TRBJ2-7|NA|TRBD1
CASSLAGTGEAYEQYF
TGTGCCAGCAGCTTAGCTGGGACAGGGGAAGCTTACGAGCAGTACTTC
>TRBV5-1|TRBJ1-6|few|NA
CASSSLQGRDSPLHF
TGCGCCAGCAGCTCGTTACAGGGTAGGGATTCACCCCTCCACTTT
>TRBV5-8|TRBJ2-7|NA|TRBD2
CASSLVGGTNYEQYF
TGTGCCAGCAGCTTGGTCGGGGGGACCAACTACGAGCAGTACTTC
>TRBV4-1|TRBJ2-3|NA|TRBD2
CASSQDGPRGRLDTQYF
TGCGCCAGCAGCCAAGATGGACCCCGCGGGAGATTAGATACGCAGTATTTT
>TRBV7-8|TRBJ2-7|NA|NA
CASSSISGTYYEQYF
TGTGCCAGCAGCTCTATATCCGGGACATACTACGAGCAGTACTTC
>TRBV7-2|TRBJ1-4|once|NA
CASSPTGGPGEKLFF
TGTGCCAGCAGCCCGACGGGAGGGCCGGGTGAAAAACTGTTTTTT
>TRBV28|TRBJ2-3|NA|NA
CASGEFTDTQYF
TGTGCCAGCGGGGAGTTCACAGATACGCAGTATTTT
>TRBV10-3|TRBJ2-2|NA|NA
CAIRGGLHTGELFF
TGTGCCATCAGGGGGGGGCTTCACACCGGGGAGCTGTTTTTT
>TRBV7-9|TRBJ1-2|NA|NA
CASSLAGTTNYGYTF
TGTGCCAGCAGCTTAGCCGGGACAACTAACTATGGCTACACCTTC
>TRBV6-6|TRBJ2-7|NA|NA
CASSYDQGFTYEQYF
TGTGCCAGCAGTTACGATCAGGGGTTTACCTACGAGCAGTACTTC
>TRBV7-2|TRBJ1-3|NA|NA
CASSLVSQGNTIYF
TGTGCCAGCAGCTTAGTGAGCCAGGGCAACACCATATATTTT
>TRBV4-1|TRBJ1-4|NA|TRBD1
CASSDRATNEKLFF
TGCGCCAGCAGCGACAGGGCAACTAATGAAAAACTGTTTTTT
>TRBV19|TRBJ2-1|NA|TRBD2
CASKGGRGNEQFF
TGTGCCAGTAAGGGCGGGAGGGGGAATGAGCAGTTCTTC
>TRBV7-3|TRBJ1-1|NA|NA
CASSEDARGRAFF
TGTGCCAGCAGCGAGGACGCCCGTGGGAGGGCTTTCTTT
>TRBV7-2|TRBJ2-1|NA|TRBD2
CASSFELAGGLLSYNEQFF
TGTGCCAGCAGCTTCGAACTAGCGGGGGGGTTACTCTCCTACAATGAGCAGTTCTTC
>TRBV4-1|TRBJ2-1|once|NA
CASSQPTNEQFF
TGCGCCAGCAGCCAACCCACAAATGAGCAGTTCTTC
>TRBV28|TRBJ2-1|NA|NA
CASNYRGSGRPNEQFF
TGTGCCAGCAACTACAGGGGCAGCGGGAGACCCAATGAGCAGTTCTTC
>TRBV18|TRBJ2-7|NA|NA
CASSPLSVGYNEQYF
TGTGCCAGCTCACCACTTTCAGTCGGGTATAACGAGCAGTACTTC
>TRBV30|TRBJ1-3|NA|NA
CAWTQGNTIYF
TGTGCCTGGACACAGGGAAACACCATATATTTT
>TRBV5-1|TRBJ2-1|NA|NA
CASSLEAQGRNEQFF
TGCGCCAGCAGCTTGGAAGCCCAGGGGCGTAATGAGCAGTTCTTC
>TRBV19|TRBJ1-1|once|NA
CASSRGQQMNTEAFF
TGTGCCAGTAGTAGAGGACAGCAGATGAACACTGAAGCTTTCTTT
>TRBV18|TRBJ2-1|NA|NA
CASSPRDGGVYNEQFF
TGTGCCAGCTCACCCCGGGATGGAGGAGTCTACAATGAGCAGTTCTTC
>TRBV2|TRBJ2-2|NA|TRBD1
CASGTGETTGELFF
TGTGCCAGCGGGACAGGGGAAACCACCGGGGAGCTGTTTTTT
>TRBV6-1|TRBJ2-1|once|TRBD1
CASTGTGFYNEQFF
TGTGCCAGCACCGGGACAGGGTTTTACAATGAGCAGTTCTTC
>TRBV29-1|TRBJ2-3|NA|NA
CSVETRWADTQYF
TGCAGCGTTGAGACTAGATGGGCAGATACGCAGTATTTT
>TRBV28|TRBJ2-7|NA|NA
CASNPGDSYEQYF
TGTGCCAGCAATCCGGGGGACTCCTACGAGCAGTACTTC